These 14 T cell receptor beta chains share one sample of origin, sequenced in a study of control samples from healthy donors and cancer patients. Clones were sequenced by immunoSEQ multiplex PCR, and TCRdb holds only the in-frame ones, with some missing. The table includes 120,000 or so clones, about 89% detected once. The sequenced material came from blood. The receptors here all came from a man in his 60s in good health.

The rearrangement links TRBV19 to TRBJ1-4; possible D gene TRBD1, 6 bases. This CDR3 is 15 amino acids long. The V end was cut by 2 bases, the J end by 8 bases, with 15 bases between. Germline V lookup: CDR1 LNHDA, CDR2 SQIVND (reference sequence). The chain's CDR3 is CASSIFSRGKEKLFF. CDR3 DNA: TGTGCCAGTAGTATATTTTCGAGGGGGAAAGAAAAACTGTTTTTT.

This clone showed up just a few times. The chain couples TRBV12-5 to TRBJ2-1; D tentatively reads TRBD1 or TRBD2 (7 bases each). Germline V gene data show CDR1 as LGHNT and CDR2 as FRNRAP. The CDR3 consists of 13 residues. Trimming took 9 bases from V and 3 from J, leaving 12 bases between them. CDR3 protein: CASRGGDYNEQFF. For the CDR3, the DNA is TGTGCTAGCAGGGGGGGCGACTACAATGAGCAGTTCTTC.

DNA for the CDR3: TGTGCCAGCAGTTACTCGTCGGGTTCTGGAAACACCATATATTTT. Protein sequence: CASSYSSGSGNTIYF. The chain links TRBV6-5 to TRBJ1-3; D unclear. The CDR3 loop spans 15 amino acids. Looked up from germline, CDR1 is MNHEY and CDR2 is SVGAGI. V was trimmed by 0 bases and J by 1 base, leaving 7 bases between them.

The chain links TRBV4-2 to TRBJ1-2; 9 bases are shared with TRBD1. The CDR3 is 17 amino acids. The germline gives CDR1 LGHNA, CDR2 YNFKEQ. The V and J ends lost 0 bases and 4 bases, in that order; junction bases with no gene match: 9. The CDR3 nucleotides read TGTGCCAGCAGCCAAGAGCGAGGGACAGGGCGCGCCTATGGCTACACCTTC. Its protein is CASSQERGTGRAYGYTF.

The chain uses TRBV4-1 and TRBJ1-3; D is unclear. Trimming stripped 2 bases from V and 0 bases from J, with 8 bases between. Germline CDR1 is MGHRA and CDR2 is YSYEKL. The CDR3 length is 15 residues. This CDR3 is CASSQYTSSGNTIYF. CDR3 nucleotides: TGCGCCAGCAGCCAATATACGAGCTCTGGAAACACCATATATTTT.

The J gene is TRBJ1-2, the V gene TRBV2; 7 bases map to TRBD1. The CDR3 has 12 residues. Germline V CDR1 and CDR2: SNHLY, FYNNEI. J gave up 8 bases and V 6 bases, and 6 bases lay outside the gene matches. The CDR3 nucleotides read TGTGCCAGCAGACGGGGACAGAGCGGCTACACCTTC. Its translation: CASRRGQSGYTF.

In this sample, this clone turned up once. V usage is TRBV6-2 or TRBV6-3 and J usage is TRBJ1-1; TRBD1 is a possible D gene (6 bases). Between the trimmed V and J ends, which lost 4 bases and 5 bases, there was a span of 14 bases. From germline, CDR1 is MNHEY and CDR2 SVGEGT. The CDR3 is 14 amino acids. The CDR3 sequence: CASSSGQIVTEAFF. The CDR3 coding sequence is TGTGCCAGCAGTTCCGGACAGATAGTTACTGAAGCTTTCTTT.

Here the CDR3 reads CAWTEGGTEAFF. The DNA of the CDR3 is TGTGCCTGGACCGAGGGAGGCACTGAAGCTTTCTTT. V usage is TRBV30 and J usage is TRBJ1-1, with unresolved D. Germline-derived CDR1 and CDR2 are GTSNPN and SVGIG (reference sequence). CDR3 size: 12 residues. V lost 4 bases and J 4 bases, leaving 10 bases between the germline ends.

CDR3 residues: CASSPLDSLGGQPQHF. The CDR3 DNA sequence: TGTGCCAGCAGCCCCCTGGACTCGCTAGGAGGTCAGCCCCAGCATTTT. The gene calls are TRBV5-8 and TRBJ1-5, with D uncertain. This CDR3 has 16 residues. Trimming removed 4 bases at V and 6 bases at J, with 20 bases between. Germline V CDR1 and CDR2: SGHTS, YDEGEE.

A single count supports this clone. V is TRBV5-4 and J is TRBJ2-1, with TRBD2 matching over 12 bases. This CDR3 is 15 amino acids long. Germline V CDR1 and CDR2: SGHNT, YYREEE (reference sequence). The J segment lost 4 bases and the V segment lost 5 bases, leaving 4 bases of the junction unmatched. CDR3 sequence (DNA): TGTGCCAGCAGTGTGACTAGCGGGAGTTACAATGAGCAGTTCTTC. Its protein is CASSVTSGSYNEQFF.

This clone was counted once. The V gene is TRBV18, the J gene TRBJ1-1; tentative D call: TRBD1 (6 bases). The CDR3 loop spans 17 amino acids. V lost 0 bases and J 5 bases, leaving 19 bases between the germline ends. Germline V CDR1 and CDR2: KGHSH, LQKENI. CDR3: CASSPPRWTARGTEAFF. DNA for the CDR3: TGTGCCAGCTCACCACCGAGGTGGACAGCTCGGGGTACTGAAGCTTTCTTT.

The V and J genes are TRBV12-5 and TRBJ2-1; the D gene could be TRBD1 or TRBD2 (6 bases each). Trimming shortened V by 0 bases and J by 5 bases, and 14 bases separated the two germline ends. The CDR3 is 16 residues long. CDR1 is LGHNT and CDR2 is FRNRAP in the germline V gene. CDR3 region: CASGLVLGGIDNEQFF. CDR3 nucleotide sequence: TGTGCTAGTGGTTTGGTACTAGGGGGGATCGACAATGAGCAGTTCTTC.

The chain uses TRBV5-5 and TRBJ1-1; 12 bases align to TRBD1. CDR1 is SGHKS and CDR2 is YYEKEE in the germline V gene (reference sequence). The CDR3 is 15 amino acids. The V gene end was trimmed by 3 bases and the J gene end by 2 bases; junction bases not matched to a gene: 2. CDR3 region: CASSWGQGANTEAFF. CDR3 in DNA: TGTGCCAGCAGCTGGGGACAGGGGGCAAACACTGAAGCTTTCTTT.

V gene TRBV6-2 or TRBV6-3 combines with J gene TRBJ1-3; D is undetermined. Trimming left V 5 bases short and J 0 bases short, with 17 bases between. The CDR3 extends over 17 amino acids. Germline-derived CDR1 and CDR2 are MNHEY and SVGEGT. The CDR3 bases are TGTGCCAGCAGTCTTTCCTTGTCCAGAAGCTCTGGAAACACCATATATTTT. It yields the protein CASSLSLSRSSGNTIYF.